This TCR beta chain was identified in a study of regulatory T cells in long-lasting Graves disease. HTBI primers from iRepertoire and Arm-PCR of CDR3 regions yielded the TCR beta libraries. TCRdb independently ran MiXCR on the multiplex PCR reads; one entry per CDR3 protein. The sample yields a few hundred thousand distinct CDR3 sequences, more than 20% seen once. This clonotype turned up a few times. Antigen specificity is unknown. Indicated time point: persistent/refractory GD, antithyroid drugs over 5 years with positive TRAb. There was RNA extracted from PBMCs, and the TCR library was made from it. Study-level findings and limits: Clonotypes that were public and shared totalled fewer than 3,500 in persistent patients versus approximately 970 in new patients. Persistent disease preferred TRBV28, TRBJ1-2 and TRBJ2-5. Newly diagnosed Graves' patients exceeded persistent ones in TCR diversity. Accuracy may have been reduced by the small sample size.

The CDR3 is made up of 12 amino acids. The V end lost 7 bases, the J end lost 10 bases, and 14 bases lay between the germline ends. CDR1 and CDR2 from the germline V gene are DFQATT and SNEGSKA (reference sequence). The sequences come from peripheral blood mononuclear cells (PBMCs), collected when the disease was refractory, from a patient treated with antithyroid drugs. This sequence was found in a woman aged 40 to 50 with Graves disease. The V and J genes are TRBV20-1 and TRBJ1-6; D remains unclear. The CDR3 DNA reads TGCAGTGGGGAGAGGGCGGGGTCACCCCTCCACTTT. Translated, it gives CSGERAGSPLHF.